This T cell receptor (beta chain) was profiled in a study of neurological immune-mediated disorders. The table lists this clonotype with a few counts. Trimming removed 4 bases at V and 4 bases at J, with 15 bases between. The CDR3 is 14 amino acids. The V gene's germline CDR1 is SQVTM and CDR2 ANQGSEA. A single record per CDR3 protein comes from TCRdb applying MiXCR to the 5' RACE reads. The repertoire holds more than 50,000 distinct CDR3 sequences, with 4% to 6% as singletons. V and J are TRBV29-1 and TRBJ2-3; D might be TRBD1 (5 bases). The sequence derives from a woman under 40 with multiple sclerosis. The sample taken for sequencing was PBMCs. The CDR3 nucleotides are TGCAGCGTTGGGTACAGGTCTATCTCAGATACGCAGTATTTT. This sequence encodes CSVGYRSISDTQYF.